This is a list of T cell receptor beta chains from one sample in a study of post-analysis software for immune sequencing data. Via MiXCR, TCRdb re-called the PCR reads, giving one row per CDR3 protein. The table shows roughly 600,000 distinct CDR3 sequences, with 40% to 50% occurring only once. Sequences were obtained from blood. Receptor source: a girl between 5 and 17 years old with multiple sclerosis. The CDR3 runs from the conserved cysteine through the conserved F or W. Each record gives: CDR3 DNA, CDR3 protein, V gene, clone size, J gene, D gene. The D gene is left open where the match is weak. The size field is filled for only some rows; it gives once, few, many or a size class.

cdr3_nt: TGTGCCAGCAGTTTACTAGGGATCTCTCACAATGAGCAGTTCTTC
cdr3_aa: CASSLLGISHNEQFF
v_call: TRBV12-3/TRBV12-4
clone_size: .
j_call: TRBJ2-1
d_call: .

cdr3_nt: TGCAGTGTACTATCCACTAATGAAAAACTGTTTTTT
cdr3_aa: CSVLSTNEKLFF
v_call: TRBV20-1
clone_size: few
j_call: TRBJ1-4
d_call: .

cdr3_nt: TGTGCCAGCAGCCCTGACCGGGGTTCGACAGGGAGCTCCTACGAGCAGTACTTC
cdr3_aa: CASSPDRGSTGSSYEQYF
v_call: TRBV7-9
clone_size: .
j_call: TRBJ2-7
d_call: TRBD1

cdr3_nt: TGTGCCAGCAGCTCGACAGGGAGCAATGAGCAGTTCTTC
cdr3_aa: CASSSTGSNEQFF
v_call: TRBV5-5
clone_size: .
j_call: TRBJ2-1
d_call: TRBD1

cdr3_nt: TGTGCCAGCAGCCCCTTTACCTACGAGCAGTACTTC
cdr3_aa: CASSPFTYEQYF
v_call: TRBV7-3
clone_size: .
j_call: TRBJ2-7
d_call: .

cdr3_nt: TGTGCCAGCAGCCTAGCGGGGGGAGGATATGAGCAGTTCTTC
cdr3_aa: CASSLAGGGYEQFF
v_call: TRBV7-9
clone_size: .
j_call: TRBJ2-1
d_call: TRBD2

cdr3_nt: TGCGCCAGCAGCCTTATAGCGGGGGAAAGTACTGAAGCTTTCTTT
cdr3_aa: CASSLIAGESTEAFF
v_call: TRBV5-1
clone_size: once
j_call: TRBJ1-1
d_call: .

cdr3_nt: TGCGCCAGCAGCCTGCTAGGGGACGGGGTCTACGAGCAGTACTTC
cdr3_aa: CASSLLGDGVYEQYF
v_call: TRBV4-1
clone_size: .
j_call: TRBJ2-7
d_call: .

cdr3_nt: TGTGCCATCAGTGAGGGGGCCGGGCTCCAGGCCTACGAGCAGTACTTC
cdr3_aa: CAISEGAGLQAYEQYF
v_call: TRBV10-3
clone_size: few
j_call: TRBJ2-7
d_call: .

cdr3_nt: TGTGCCAGCAGTTACTCGGGAGGAGGTGAAAAACTGTTTTTT
cdr3_aa: CASSYSGGGEKLFF
v_call: TRBV6-5
clone_size: .
j_call: TRBJ1-4
d_call: .

cdr3_nt: TGTGTCAGCAGTTTAGCGGTGGTCGAGCAGTACTTC
cdr3_aa: CVSSLAVVEQYF
v_call: TRBV12-3/TRBV12-4
clone_size: .
j_call: TRBJ2-7
d_call: .

cdr3_nt: TGTGCCAGCAGCCAACTTAGCGGGGGGTTCAACAATGAGCAGTTCTTC
cdr3_aa: CASSQLSGGFNNEQFF
v_call: TRBV3-1
clone_size: .
j_call: TRBJ2-1
d_call: TRBD2

cdr3_nt: TGTGCCAGCAGTCCCAGACAGGGGATCTACAATGAGCAGTTCTTC
cdr3_aa: CASSPRQGIYNEQFF
v_call: TRBV28
clone_size: few
j_call: TRBJ2-1
d_call: TRBD1

cdr3_nt: TGTGCCAGCAGCCAAGGTCGGTGGGGGGGCCGAGTCTACGAGCAGTACTTC
cdr3_aa: CASSQGRWGGRVYEQYF
v_call: TRBV3-1
clone_size: .
j_call: TRBJ2-7
d_call: .

cdr3_nt: TGTGCCATCTTGAAGGGGCCCTCCTACGAGCAGTACTTC
cdr3_aa: CAILKGPSYEQYF
v_call: TRBV10-3
clone_size: few
j_call: TRBJ2-7
d_call: .

cdr3_nt: TGTGCCAGCAGCCAAGATCTACGGCTAGCGGGACTAGCAGATACGCAGTATTTT
cdr3_aa: CASSQDLRLAGLADTQYF
v_call: TRBV4-2
clone_size: .
j_call: TRBJ2-3
d_call: TRBD2